These 19 T cell receptor beta chains were all obtained from the same sample, sequenced in a study of neurological immune-mediated disorders (dated by TCRdb to about 2019). The library was built by means of 5' RACE. The instrument was an Illumina HiSeq 2500. The public reads were quality trimmed at Q25 with fastp and then assembled into clones with MiXCR by TCRdb, keeping productive beta chains. Each entry merges the rows of one CDR3 protein and shows their most common DNA and genes. This sample has approximately 50,000 distinct CDR3 sequences in its table, and 3% to 3.5% of those were observed once. The ten biggest clones cover approximately 6.3% of the sample. Sequences were obtained from PBMCs. Source of these receptors: a man aged 40-49 years with multiple sclerosis.

This clonotype was counted a few times. The CDR3 bases are TGTGCCAGCAGCCAAGGAGCCTCTGGGGCCAACGTCCTGACTTTC. Its translation: CASSQGASGANVLTF. This chain uses TRBV4-2 with TRBJ2-6; unclear D gene. This CDR3 comprises 15 residues. Germline lookup yields CDR1 LGHNA and CDR2 YNFKEQ. V was clipped by 1 base and J by 0 bases, with 4 bases between them.

This clonotype has a count of ten or more. The rearrangement links TRBV29-1 to TRBJ1-4; 7 nucleotides match TRBD1. V was clipped by 4 bases and J by 8 bases; unmatched bases: 4. CDR1 and CDR2 from the germline V gene are SQVTM and ANQGSEA. The CDR3 length is 12 residues. Here the CDR3 reads CSVVQGREKLFF. CDR3 DNA: TGCAGCGTTGTACAGGGGAGAGAAAAACTGTTTTTT.

At least ten counts were recorded for this clonotype. The chain joins TRBV7-9 to TRBJ2-7; D remains ambiguous. This CDR3 is 12 amino acids long. The germline gives CDR1 SEHNR, CDR2 FQNEAQ (reference sequence). V was shortened by 4 bases and J by 6 bases, with 10 bases between the two germline ends. In DNA, the CDR3 is TGTGCCAGCAGCTCAGGCGTCAGCGAGCAGTACTTC. Translation: CASSSGVSEQYF.

For this clonotype: This sequence may be a read error, since a much larger clone differs from it by one base. The chain employs TRBV27 and TRBJ1-1; no clear D. V shed 1 base and J shed 6 bases, with 15 bases lying between them. There are 15 residues in the CDR3. In germline, CDR1 is MNHEY, CDR2 SMNVEV (reference sequence). This CDR3 is CASSLFGKAVAEAFF. CDR3 coding DNA: TGTGCCAGCAGTTTATTTGGGAAAGCGGTTGCTGAAGCTTTCTTT.

This clonotype was found many times. The chain couples TRBV20-1 to TRBJ1-1, with D hard to call. The CDR3 runs to 14 residues. Trimming shortened V by 4 bases and J by 0 bases, and 12 bases separated the two germline ends. From germline, CDR1 is DFQATT and CDR2 SNEGSKA (reference sequence). CDR3 nucleotides: TGCAGTGCTAAACCTGCAGACATGAACACTGAAGCTTTCTTT. It yields the protein CSAKPADMNTEAFF.

This clonotype turned up a few times. A clone one base away is much larger, so this may be a read error. The rearrangement links TRBV12-3 or TRBV12-4 to TRBJ1-1, with D possibly being TRBD1 (5 bases). The V end was cut by 6 bases, the J end by 7 bases, with 15 bases between. CDR3 length equals 13 residues. CDR3 DNA: TGTGCCAGCAGCCTTAAAAGGGGACGTGAAGCTTTCTTT. The encoded protein is CASSLKRGREAFF.

There are many counts of this clonotype. The V gene is TRBV24-1, the J gene TRBJ1-2; D is ambiguous. Germline loops: CDR1 KGHDR, CDR2 SFDVKD. With 4 bases removed from V and 7 bases from J, the gap between germline ends came to 15 bases. The CDR3 runs to 14 residues. CDR3 nucleotide sequence: TGTGCCACCAGTGACCATGACCCAGTGGCTGGCTACACCTTC. Encoded protein: CATSDHDPVAGYTF.

This clonotype was found many times. CDR3 residues: CSVGGGENYEQYF. CDR3 coding DNA: TGCAGCGTTGGTGGAGGAGAGAACTACGAGCAGTACTTC. The chain has TRBV29-1 and TRBJ2-7, with a tentative D call TRBD2 (5 bases). Germline V gene sequence: CDR1 SQVTM, CDR2 ANQGSEA. V lost 4 bases to trimming and J lost 3 bases, with 13 bases between them. The CDR3 has 13 residues.

In the case of this clonotype: A much larger clone sits a single nucleotide away, making a read error possible. The J gene is TRBJ2-1, the V gene TRBV12-3 or TRBV12-4; D uncertain. V lost 1 base, J lost 4 bases, and 8 bases lay in between. The CDR3 is 14 amino acids. CDR3 sequence reads: CASSLVETYNEQFF. In DNA, the CDR3 is TGTGCCAGCAGTTTAGTGGAAACTTACAATGAGCAGTTCTTC.

The sample holds many counts of this clonotype. The gene calls are TRBV6-5 and TRBJ2-5; D possibly corresponds to TRBD2 (5 bases). With 4 bases removed from V and 4 bases from J, the gap between germline ends came to 16 bases. CDR3 length: 15 amino acids. Germline CDR1 is MNHEY and CDR2 is SVGAGI. The CDR3 protein is CASSSGVGQGETQYF. The CDR3 nucleotides are TGTGCCAGCAGTTCCGGGGTAGGCCAAGGAGAGACCCAGTACTTC.

The table lists this clonotype with many counts. The chain has TRBV20-1 and TRBJ1-3; D uncertain. The CDR3 loop spans 18 amino acids. Between the trimmed V and J ends, which lost 0 bases and 4 bases, there was a span of 22 bases. The V gene's germline CDR1 is DFQATT and CDR2 SNEGSKA (reference sequence). The CDR3 DNA follows: TGCAGTGCTAGAGATGCAAGACCGGCCCGAACTCTAGGAAACACCATATATTTT. This translates into CSARDARPARTLGNTIYF.

About this clonotype itself: The final CDR3 position lacks the conserved phenylalanine or tryptophan, pointing to a likely read error. The J gene is TRBJ2-7, the V gene TRBV12-3 or TRBV12-4; 11 bases agree with TRBD1. The CDR3 has 13 residues. Trimming removed 5 bases from V and 5 bases from J; junction bases left unmatched: 2. CDR3 residues: CASSRDRGNEQYN. The CDR3, as DNA: TGTGCCAGCAGTCGGGACAGGGGGAACGAGCAGTACAAC.

In its sample, this clonotype was seen many times. The J gene is TRBJ2-3, the V gene TRBV12-3 or TRBV12-4; no clear D gene. Trimming took 5 bases from V and 6 from J, leaving 6 bases between them. The CDR3 has 11 residues. CDR3: CASSLIDTQYF. As DNA, the CDR3 is TGTGCCAGCAGTCTAATCGATACGCAGTATTTT.

This clonotype was counted ten times or more. This chain connects TRBV20-1 to TRBJ1-2; 7 bases are shared with TRBD1. Germline CDR1 is DFQATT and CDR2 is SNEGSKA (reference sequence). The CDR3 loop spans 16 amino acids. J gave up 7 bases and V 0 bases, and 14 bases lay outside the gene matches. CDR3 sequence (DNA): TGCAGTGCTAGAGATGGCGGGCGAGGGGGCGGCGGTGGCTACACCTTC. This codes for CSARDGGRGGGGGYTF.

This clonotype was recorded only once. A read error may explain this, as a much larger clone is one base away. V gene TRBV5-1 combines with J gene TRBJ2-1; TRBD1 is a possible D gene (5 bases). Germline V gene sequence: CDR1 SGHRS, CDR2 YFSETQ. The CDR3 is made up of 12 amino acids. As DNA, the CDR3 is TGCACCAGCAGCTCAGGGATGAATGAGCAGTTCTTC. Amino acids: CTSSSGMNEQFF.

This clonotype was seen ten or more times. The J gene is TRBJ1-5, the V gene TRBV5-1; unclear D gene. The length of the CDR3 is 14 residues. Per the germline V gene, CDR1 is SGHRS and CDR2 is YFSETQ. Deletions cut 2 bases from V and 6 bases from J, with 12 bases between. The CDR3 DNA follows: TGCGCCAGCAGCTTTAGCCAAAGACTTCAGCCCCAGCATTTT. Its protein product is CASSFSQRLQPQHF.

This clonotype appeared many times. The J gene is TRBJ2-7, the V gene TRBV6-5; no reliable D call. The V gene's germline CDR1 is MNHEY and CDR2 SVGAGI. CDR3 length equals 14 residues. Between the trimmed V and J ends, which lost 8 bases and 0 bases, there was a span of 14 bases. The CDR3: CASGSAGSSYEQYF. Here the CDR3 DNA reads TGTGCCAGCGGGTCGGCAGGTAGCTCCTACGAGCAGTACTTC.

This clonotype was counted at least ten times. The chain combines TRBV20-1 with TRBJ2-1, with TRBD2 identical over 7 bases. Germline CDR1 is DFQATT and CDR2 is SNEGSKA (reference sequence). The CDR3 runs 16 residues. After removal of 6 bases from V and 0 bases from J, the junction contained 11 bases not matched to a gene. The CDR3 region has the DNA TGCAGTGCCCGTTTAGGCGGGGGTAGCTCCTACAATGAGCAGTTCTTC. Protein sequence: CSARLGGGSSYNEQFF.

This clonotype was found many times. The chain combines TRBV20-1 with TRBJ1-2; TRBD1 agrees at 7 bases. Germline trimming cut 7 bases from V and 4 bases from J; bases unmatched to any gene: 12. From germline, CDR1 is DFQATT and CDR2 SNEGSKA (reference sequence). The CDR3 spans 14 residues. The CDR3 sequence: CSGRDRTTAYGYTF. DNA of the CDR3: TGCAGTGGGAGGGACAGAACCACCGCCTATGGCTACACCTTC.